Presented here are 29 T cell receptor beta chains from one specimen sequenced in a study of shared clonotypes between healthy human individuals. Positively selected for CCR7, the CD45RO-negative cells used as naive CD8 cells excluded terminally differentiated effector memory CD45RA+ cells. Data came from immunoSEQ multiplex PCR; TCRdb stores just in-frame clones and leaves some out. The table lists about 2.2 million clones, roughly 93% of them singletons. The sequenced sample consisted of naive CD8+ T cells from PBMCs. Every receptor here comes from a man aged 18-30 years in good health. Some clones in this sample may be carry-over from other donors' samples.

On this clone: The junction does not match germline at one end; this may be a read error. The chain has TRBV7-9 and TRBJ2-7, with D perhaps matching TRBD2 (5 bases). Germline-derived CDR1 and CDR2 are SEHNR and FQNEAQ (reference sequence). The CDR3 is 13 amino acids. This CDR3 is CASSLAPENEQYF. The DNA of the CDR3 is TGTGCCAGCAGCCTAGCCCCAGAGAACGAGCAGTACTTC.

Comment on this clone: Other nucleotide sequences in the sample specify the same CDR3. The CDR3 DNA is TGTGCCAGCAGCGGTGGCAGCCTAAACTATGGCTACACCTTC. It is translated as CASSGGSLNYGYTF. V is TRBV9 and J is TRBJ1-2, with no clear D. V lost 3 bases to trimming and J lost 2 bases, with 11 bases between them. This CDR3 is 14 amino acids long. Germline assignment: CDR1 SGDLS and CDR2 YYNGEE.

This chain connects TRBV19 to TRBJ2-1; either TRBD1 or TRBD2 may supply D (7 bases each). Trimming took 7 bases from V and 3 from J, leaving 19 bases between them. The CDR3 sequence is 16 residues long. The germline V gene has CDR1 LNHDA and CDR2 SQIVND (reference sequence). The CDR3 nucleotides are TGTGCCAGTAAGGAGGGAGGGGGCTCTATCTACAATGAGCAGTTCTTC. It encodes CASKEGGGSIYNEQFF.

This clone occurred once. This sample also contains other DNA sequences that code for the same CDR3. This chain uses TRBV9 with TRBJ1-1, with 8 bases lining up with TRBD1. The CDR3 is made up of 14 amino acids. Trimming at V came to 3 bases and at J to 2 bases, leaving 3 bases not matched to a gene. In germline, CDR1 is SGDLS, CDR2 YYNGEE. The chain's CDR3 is CASSGTGGNTEAFF. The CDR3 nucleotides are TGTGCCAGCAGCGGAACAGGGGGAAACACTGAAGCTTTCTTT.

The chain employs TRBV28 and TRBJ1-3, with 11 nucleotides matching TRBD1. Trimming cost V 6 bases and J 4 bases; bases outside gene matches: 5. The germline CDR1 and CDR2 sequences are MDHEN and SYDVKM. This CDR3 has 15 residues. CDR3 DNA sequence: TGTGCCAGCAGCCTGGACAGGGGGCGAGGAAACACCATATATTTT. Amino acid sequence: CASSLDRGRGNTIYF.

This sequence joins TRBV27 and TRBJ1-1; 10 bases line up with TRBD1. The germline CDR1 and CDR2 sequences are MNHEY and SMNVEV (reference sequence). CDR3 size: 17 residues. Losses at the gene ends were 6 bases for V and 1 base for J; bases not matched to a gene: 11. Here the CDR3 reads CASRFVPDRGTNTEAFF. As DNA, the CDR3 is TGTGCCAGCAGGTTCGTCCCGGACAGGGGGACGAACACTGAAGCTTTCTTT.

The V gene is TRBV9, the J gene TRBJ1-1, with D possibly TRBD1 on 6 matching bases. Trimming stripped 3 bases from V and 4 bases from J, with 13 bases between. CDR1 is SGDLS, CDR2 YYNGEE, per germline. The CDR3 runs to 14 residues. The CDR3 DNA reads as TGTGCCAGCAGCGCGGTACGAGGGGGCACTGAAGCTTTCTTT. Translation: CASSAVRGGTEAFF. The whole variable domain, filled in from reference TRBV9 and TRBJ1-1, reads DSGVTQTPKHLITATGQRVTLRCSPRSGDLSVYWYQQSLDQGLQFLIQYYNGEERAKGNILERFSAQQFPDLHSELNLSSLELGDSALYFCASSAVRGGTEAFFGQGTRLTVV.

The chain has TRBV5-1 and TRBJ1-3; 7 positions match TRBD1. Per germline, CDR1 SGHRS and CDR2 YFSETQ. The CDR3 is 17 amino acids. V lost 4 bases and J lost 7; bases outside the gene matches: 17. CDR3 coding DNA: TGCGCCAGCAGCCCTACCCTGACAGGGCCCGAGGGGAACACCATATATTTT. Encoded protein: CASSPTLTGPEGNTIYF.

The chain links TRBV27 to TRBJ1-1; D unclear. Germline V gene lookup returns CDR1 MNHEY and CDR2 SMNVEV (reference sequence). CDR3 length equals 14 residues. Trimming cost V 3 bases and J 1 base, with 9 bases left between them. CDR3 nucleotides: TGTGCCAGCAGTTTCGACCGCTGGAACACTGAAGCTTTCTTT. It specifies CASSFDRWNTEAFF.

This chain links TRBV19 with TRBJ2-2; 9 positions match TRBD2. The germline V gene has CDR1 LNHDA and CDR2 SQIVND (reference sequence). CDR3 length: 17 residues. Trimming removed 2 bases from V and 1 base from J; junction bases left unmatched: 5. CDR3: CASSIYLLAGNTGELFF. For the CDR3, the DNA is TGTGCCAGTAGTATATATTTACTAGCGGGGAACACCGGGGAGCTGTTTTTT.

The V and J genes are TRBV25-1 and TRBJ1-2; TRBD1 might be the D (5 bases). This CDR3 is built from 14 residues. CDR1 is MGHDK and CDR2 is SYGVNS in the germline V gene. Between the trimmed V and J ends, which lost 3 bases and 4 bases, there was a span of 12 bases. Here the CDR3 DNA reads TGTGCCAGCAGTGATATGAGGGGTGGCTATGGCTACACCTTC. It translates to CASSDMRGGYGYTF.

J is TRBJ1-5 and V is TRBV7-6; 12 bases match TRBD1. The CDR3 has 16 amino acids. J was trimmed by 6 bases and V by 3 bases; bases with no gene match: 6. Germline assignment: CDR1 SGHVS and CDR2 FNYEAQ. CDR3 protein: CASSFGTGGWVQPQHF. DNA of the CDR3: TGTGCCAGCAGCTTCGGGACAGGGGGCTGGGTTCAGCCCCAGCATTTT. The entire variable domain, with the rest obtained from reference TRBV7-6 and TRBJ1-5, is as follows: GAGVSQSPRYKVTKRGQDVALRCDPISGHVSLYWYRQALGQGPEFLTYFNYEAQQDKSGLPNDRFSAERPEGSISTLTIQRTEQRDSAMYRCASSFGTGGWVQPQHFGDGTRLSIL.

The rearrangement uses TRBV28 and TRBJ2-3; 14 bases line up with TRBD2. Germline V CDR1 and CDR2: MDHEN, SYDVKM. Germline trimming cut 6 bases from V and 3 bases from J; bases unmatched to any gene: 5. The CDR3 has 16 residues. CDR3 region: CASRERLAGGTDTQYF. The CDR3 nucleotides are TGTGCCAGCAGGGAGAGACTAGCGGGAGGGACAGATACGCAGTATTTT.

The chain's CDR3 is CASSVGLAGVHEQFF. The CDR3 DNA sequence: TGTGCCAGCAGTGTTGGGCTAGCGGGAGTCCATGAGCAGTTCTTC. The chain employs TRBV25-1 and TRBJ2-1, with 10 bases matching TRBD2. There are 15 residues in the CDR3. V was pared by 4 bases and J by 8 bases, with 8 bases of the junction left unmatched. Germline V gene sequence: CDR1 MGHDK, CDR2 SYGVNS. Variable domain in full (rest from reference TRBV25-1 and TRBJ2-1): EADIYQTPRYLVIGTGKKITLECSQTMGHDKMYWYQQDPGMELHLIHYSYGVNSTEKGDLSSESTVSRIRTEHFPLTLESARPSHTSQYLCASSVGLAGVHEQFFGPGTRLTVL.

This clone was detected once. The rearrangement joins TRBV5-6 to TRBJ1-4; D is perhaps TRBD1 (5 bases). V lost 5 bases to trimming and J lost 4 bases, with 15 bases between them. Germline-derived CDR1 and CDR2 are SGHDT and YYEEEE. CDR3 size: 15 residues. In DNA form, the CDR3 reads TGTGCCAGCAGTCATTGGGGCCAGATTAATGAAAAACTGTTTTTT. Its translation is CASSHWGQINEKLFF.

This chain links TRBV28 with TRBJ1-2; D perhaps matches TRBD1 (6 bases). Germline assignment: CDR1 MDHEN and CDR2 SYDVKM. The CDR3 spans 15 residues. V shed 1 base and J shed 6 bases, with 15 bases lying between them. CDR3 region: CASSLSSQDRHGYTF. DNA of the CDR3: TGTGCCAGCAGTTTATCTTCGCAGGACAGACATGGCTACACCTTC.

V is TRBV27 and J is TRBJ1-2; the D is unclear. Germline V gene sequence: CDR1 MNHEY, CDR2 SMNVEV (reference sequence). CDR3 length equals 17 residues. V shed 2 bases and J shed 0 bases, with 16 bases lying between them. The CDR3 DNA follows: TGTGCCAGCAGTTTAAACTTCTTGGGCGGAGCTAACTATGGCTACACCTTC. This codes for CASSLNFLGGANYGYTF.

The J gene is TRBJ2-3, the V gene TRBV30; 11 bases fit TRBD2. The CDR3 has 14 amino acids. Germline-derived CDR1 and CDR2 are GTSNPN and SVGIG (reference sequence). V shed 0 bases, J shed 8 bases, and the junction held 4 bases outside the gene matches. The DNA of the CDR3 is TGTGCCTGGAGTGTACTAGCGGGAGTAAGTACGCAGTATTTT. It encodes CAWSVLAGVSTQYF.

The CDR3 DNA sequence: TGTGCCAGCAGCTCCGCAGGGGTAGAGACCTACGAGCAGTACTTC. Amino acids: CASSSAGVETYEQYF. The chain has TRBV7-9 and TRBJ2-7, with D perhaps matching TRBD1 (6 bases). Trimming removed 4 bases at V and 2 bases at J, with 15 bases between. Germline V lookup: CDR1 SEHNR, CDR2 FQNEAQ (reference sequence). The CDR3 runs to 15 residues.

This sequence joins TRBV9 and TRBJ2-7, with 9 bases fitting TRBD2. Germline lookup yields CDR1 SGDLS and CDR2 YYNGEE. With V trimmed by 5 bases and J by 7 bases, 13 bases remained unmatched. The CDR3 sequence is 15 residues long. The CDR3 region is CASSPVAGGPREQYF. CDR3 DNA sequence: TGTGCCAGCAGTCCGGTGGCGGGAGGGCCGCGGGAGCAGTACTTC.

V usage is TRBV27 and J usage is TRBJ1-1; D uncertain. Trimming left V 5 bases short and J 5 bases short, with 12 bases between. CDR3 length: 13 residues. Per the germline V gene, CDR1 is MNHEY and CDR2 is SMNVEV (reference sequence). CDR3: CASSPFGVTEAFF. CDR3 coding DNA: TGTGCCAGCAGTCCGTTCGGAGTGACTGAAGCTTTCTTT.

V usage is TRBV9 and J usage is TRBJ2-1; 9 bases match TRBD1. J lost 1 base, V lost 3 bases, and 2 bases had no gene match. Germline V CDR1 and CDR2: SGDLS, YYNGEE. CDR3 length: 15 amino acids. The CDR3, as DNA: TGTGCCAGCAGCGCGGACAGGGGATCCTACAATGAGCAGTTCTTC. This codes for CASSADRGSYNEQFF.

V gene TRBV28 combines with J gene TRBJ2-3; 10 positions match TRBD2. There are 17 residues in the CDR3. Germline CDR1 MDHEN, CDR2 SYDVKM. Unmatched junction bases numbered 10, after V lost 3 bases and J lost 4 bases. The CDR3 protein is CASSFLQLAGSPDTQYF. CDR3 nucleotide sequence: TGTGCCAGCAGTTTTTTACAACTAGCGGGATCCCCAGATACGCAGTATTTT.

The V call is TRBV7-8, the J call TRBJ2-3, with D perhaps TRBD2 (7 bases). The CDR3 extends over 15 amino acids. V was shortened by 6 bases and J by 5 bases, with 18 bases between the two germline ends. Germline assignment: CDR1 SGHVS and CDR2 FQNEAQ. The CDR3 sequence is CASRNSAGAGDTQYF. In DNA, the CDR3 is TGTGCCAGCAGAAACAGTGCGGGGGCTGGAGATACGCAGTATTTT.

The CDR3 spells CASRDYRGRNNQPQHF. In DNA form, the CDR3 reads TGTGCCAGCAGGGATTACAGGGGGAGGAACAATCAGCCCCAGCATTTT. V usage is TRBV28 and J usage is TRBJ1-5; 8 positions match TRBD1. The V gene's germline CDR1 is MDHEN and CDR2 SYDVKM. The junction had 10 bases not matched to a gene; V was cut back by 6 bases and J by 3 bases. The CDR3 runs 16 residues.

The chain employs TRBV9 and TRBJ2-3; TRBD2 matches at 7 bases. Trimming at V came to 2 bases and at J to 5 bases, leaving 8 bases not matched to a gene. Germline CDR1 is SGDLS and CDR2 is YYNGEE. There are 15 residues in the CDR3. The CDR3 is CASSVVGGNRDTQYF. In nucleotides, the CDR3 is TGTGCCAGCAGCGTCGTCGGGGGGAATCGAGATACGCAGTATTTT.

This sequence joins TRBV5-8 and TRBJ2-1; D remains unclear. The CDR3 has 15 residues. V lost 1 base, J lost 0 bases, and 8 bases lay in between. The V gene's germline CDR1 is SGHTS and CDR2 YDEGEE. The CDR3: CASSLRASSYNEQFF. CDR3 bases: TGTGCCAGCAGCTTGAGGGCGAGCTCCTACAATGAGCAGTTCTTC.

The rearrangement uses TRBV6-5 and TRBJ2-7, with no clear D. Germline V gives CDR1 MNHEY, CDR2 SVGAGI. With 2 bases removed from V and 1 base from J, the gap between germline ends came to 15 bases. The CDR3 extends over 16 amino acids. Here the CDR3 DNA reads TGTGCCAGCAGTTACGTAGGTATCGGGCCTTCCTACGAGCAGTACTTC. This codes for CASSYVGIGPSYEQYF.

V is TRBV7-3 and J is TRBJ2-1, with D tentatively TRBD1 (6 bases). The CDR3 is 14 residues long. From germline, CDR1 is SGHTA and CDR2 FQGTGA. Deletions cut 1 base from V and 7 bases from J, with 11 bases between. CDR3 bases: TGTGCCAGCAGCTTAATGGGGGCGGAGAATGAGCAGTTCTTC. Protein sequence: CASSLMGAENEQFF.